Here is one T cell receptor (beta chain) with its context. The CDR3 sequence is 11 residues long. V gave up 4 bases and J gave up 8 bases, with 5 bases separating them. The data stem from a study of control samples from healthy donors and cancer patients. The repertoire was sequenced with immunoSEQ multiplex PCR; TCRdb's copy has only in-frame clones and lacks some. The sample carries about 120,000 clones, approximately 88% recorded once. The TCR comes from a man aged 50-60 years in good health. V usage is TRBV12-3 or TRBV12-4 and J usage is TRBJ1-4; no reliable D call. What was sequenced was blood. In nucleotides, the CDR3 is TGTGCCAGCAGTTCAATGGAAAAACTGTTTTTT. Translation gives CASSSMEKLFF.